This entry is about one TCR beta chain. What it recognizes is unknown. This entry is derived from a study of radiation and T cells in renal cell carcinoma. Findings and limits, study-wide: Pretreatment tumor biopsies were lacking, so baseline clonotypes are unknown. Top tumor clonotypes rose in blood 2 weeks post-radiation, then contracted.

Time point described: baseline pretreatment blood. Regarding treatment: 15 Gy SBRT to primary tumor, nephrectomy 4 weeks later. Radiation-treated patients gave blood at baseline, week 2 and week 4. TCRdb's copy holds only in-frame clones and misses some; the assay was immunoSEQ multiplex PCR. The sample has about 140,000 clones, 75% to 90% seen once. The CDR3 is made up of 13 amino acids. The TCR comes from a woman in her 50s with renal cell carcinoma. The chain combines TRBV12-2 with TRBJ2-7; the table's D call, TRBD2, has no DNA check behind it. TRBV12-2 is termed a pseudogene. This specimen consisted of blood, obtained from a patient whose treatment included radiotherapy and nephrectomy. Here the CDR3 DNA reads TGTGCAATCTGGGGGGAGTGGGAAAGAGAGCAGTACTTC. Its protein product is CAIWGEWEREQYF.